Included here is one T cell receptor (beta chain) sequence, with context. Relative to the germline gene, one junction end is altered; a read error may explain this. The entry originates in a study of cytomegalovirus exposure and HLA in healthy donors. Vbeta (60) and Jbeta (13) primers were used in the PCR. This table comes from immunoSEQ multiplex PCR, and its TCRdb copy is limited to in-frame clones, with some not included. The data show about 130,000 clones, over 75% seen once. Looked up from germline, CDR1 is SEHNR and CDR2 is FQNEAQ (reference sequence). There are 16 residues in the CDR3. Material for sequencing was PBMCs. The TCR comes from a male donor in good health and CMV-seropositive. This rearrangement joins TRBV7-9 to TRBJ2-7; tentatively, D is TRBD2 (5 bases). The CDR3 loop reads CSSSLPPGPRGYEQYF. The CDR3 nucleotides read TGTTCCAGCAGCTTACCTCCGGGCCCTCGGGGTTACGAGCAGTACTTC.